This T cell receptor (beta chain) was obtained from a study of beta chain features in type 1 diabetes (dated by TCRdb to 2016 to 2018). In the study overall: Mean age, gender distribution, total cell number and subset yield were not different between patients and healthy donors. Across all samples, fewer than 130 million sorted cells were examined, and cell number per subset correlated strongly with RNA yield. In the study, TCRB repertoires of sorted circulating CD4+ T cell subsets from recently diagnosed type 1 diabetes patients were compared with those of matched healthy donors. Regulatory and stem cell-like memory subsets were obtained from only 8 patients and about eight healthy donors, while naive and central memory subsets were obtained from all 30 or so donors. Here is what the overall study found, with its caveats: Because cDNA rather than genomic DNA was sequenced, highly expressing activated cells could have been over-represented, although no difference in activation and CD3 levels was found between groups. Only small numbers of individuals were included in the HLA sub-analyses, which left unresolved whether HLA type had any influence on TCRB rearrangement. Naive, central memory and regulatory TCRB repertoires appeared more similar among patients than among healthy donors. Fewer insertions and more nucleotide deletions at VDJ recombination sites were observed in patients with type 1 diabetes, implying thymic rearrangement abnormalities. Type 1 diabetes patients showed a moderate but significant shortening of TCRB CDR3 length in all four CD4+ subsets. Shorter templates might be favored by PCR, yet because patient and control samples were amplified and corrected together, any such skew would affect both groups equally.

CDR1 and CDR2 are read off the germline V gene as ENHRY and SYGVKD. Trimming takes 6 bases off V and 3 bases off J; junction bases not matched to a gene: 3. From its cysteine to its phenylalanine, the CDR3 spans 16 amino acids. The entry retains the CDR3 DNA only, 48 bases that are in frame from base 1. For this clone: Its antigen remains unidentified. The input lacks base qualities; no much larger clone sits a single base away.

From each donor, a single peripheral blood sample of about 100 mL on average was drawn into heparinised tubes. A BD FACSAria II was used to sort naive, central memory, regulatory and stem cell-like memory CD4+ T cells with a panel that included CD45RO, CCR7, CD25, CD127, CD95 and CD27. Every sorted population had a purity above 95%. Right away, PBMCs were isolated by Lymphoprep density gradient centrifugation and were stained directly, with no culture step. To minimize batch effects, samples were stained and sorted in pairs, one healthy donor with one patient per experiment. The entire isolated RNA was reverse transcribed using the High Capacity cDNA Reverse Transcription Kit, and thus expressed TCRB transcripts were sequenced. Deep immunoSEQ sequencing was applied to naive, central memory and regulatory T cell samples, giving an average of approximately 3.8 million total reads per sample. Sorted cells were lysed in RLT buffer, and RNA was extracted using DNase-treated RNeasy Micro or Mini kits according to cell number. Each cell subset was processed on its own to prevent cross-contamination, while patient and healthy donor samples were processed together. The immunoSEQ multiplex PCR was used to amplify TCRB sequences from cDNA, yielding 87-bp fragments that span the CDR3 region. Amplicons were sequenced on the Illumina HiSeq platform. Under the source paper's analysis protocol: Synthetic template baselines were used to correct PCR bias computationally, reads within Hamming distance 2 were collapsed together, and singletons that could not be merged were discarded. Reads were aligned against IMGT so that V, D and J genes, CDR3 length and insertions or deletions at six rearrangement sites could be assigned. Within each subset, clonotype counts were normalized to the number of sorted cells before true diversity and Gini coefficients were calculated with the tcR R package. Repertoire sharing was quantified using the overlap coefficient calculated on TCRB nucleotide sequences. Out-of-frame TCRB sequences from naive cells were analyzed to stand in for the pre-selection repertoire. The table comes from immuneACCESS by way of TCRdb, which keeps in-frame sequences with V and J called. Part of the clones is missing from these tables; in studies checked, under half for an unresolved V gene and the rest for unknown reasons. The V and J calls and the clone size are those of that table, but D and trimming were determined from the DNA. The sample includes about 620,000 clones, with around 15% observed a single time. About 0.093% of the sample comes from the top ten.

The TCR originated in a man between 18 and 29 years old in good health. The rearranged segments are TRBV10-3 and TRBJ2-6, and 12 junctional nucleotides match TRBD1. Sequencing input: naive CD4+ T cells from blood. This specimen's cell subset or site label, per the study, means: true naive CD4+ T cells. The base sequence is TGTGCCATCAGGGGACAGGGGGCTCTTGGGGCCAACGTCCTGACTTTC. This gives the protein CAIRGQGALGANVLTF.